Given below is one T cell receptor beta chain in context. This entry belongs to a study of blood T cell repertoires in COVID-19. Looking at the study overall: There were acute and convalescent COVID-19 samples, and they came from the United States, Italy and Spain. PBMCs, B-cell-depleted T cells, or T cells were the source of the cDNA or gDNA that made up the material.

The V gene lost 1 base and the J gene lost 7 bases, with 19 bases spanning the gap. The CDR3 is 16 amino acids. In the study's own analysis: Nucleated cell number was recorded as an estimate derived from reference gene primer amplification. Method: immunoSEQ multiplex PCR; TCRdb's copy keeps in-frame clones and lacks some. V, J and clone size derive from that table, while D and trimming were established from the DNA sequence. The data contain about 68,000 clones, 70% to 90% of them seen just once; the ten biggest clones take up under 1.5%. V usage is TRBV5-7 and J usage is TRBJ2-3; possibly TRBD2 for D (7 bases). TRBV5-7 is filed as an ORF, its function uncertain. This clonotype was obtained from a woman aged 60-70 years with acute or convalescent COVID-19. Sequencing was carried out using peripheral blood. In nucleotides, the CDR3 is TGTGCCAGCAGCTTGTACCGGGGGGCTGAGATAAATACGCAGTATTTT. Protein: CASSLYRGAEINTQYF.